This section outlines one T cell receptor beta chain sequence together with its context. No antigen is known for it. This sample was taken from a study of cytomegalovirus exposure and HLA in healthy donors. About the study: Researchers found that roughly 81% of about 400 genotyped donors fell within the Caucasian-associated ancestry cluster.

The PCR ran on 60 Vbeta and 13 Jbeta primers. Assay used: immunoSEQ multiplex PCR; TCRdb lists only in-frame clones, some missing. This sample has about 90,000 clones, with 62% found just once. There are 12 residues in the CDR3. With 5 bases removed from V and 8 bases from J, the gap between germline ends came to 12 bases. The germline V gene has CDR1 MGHDK and CDR2 SYGVNS. Overall study findings and caveats: A later analysis linked around 15,000 TCR beta sequences to HLA alleles at 0.05 false discovery rate. Segments of the TCR beta V type were, in most cases, productive about 87% or about 30% of the time in an earlier analysis. A later analysis found most CMV-associated TCR beta chains apparently HLA-restricted.

Sequenced input: PBMCs. The chain has TRBV25-1 and TRBJ1-2; tentatively, D is TRBD1 (5 bases). This clonotype was sampled from a woman in her 30s in good health and CMV-seropositive. CDR3 coding DNA: TGTGCCAGCAGTCCCTCAGGGTACGGCTACACCTTC. It translates to CASSPSGYGYTF.